This T cell receptor (beta chain) stems from a study of T-cell reconstitution after alpha-beta-depleted transplantation in children. Germline values: CDR1 SQVTM, CDR2 ANQGSEA. The CDR3 contains 13 residues. V shed 7 bases, J shed 10 bases, and the junction held 15 bases outside the gene matches. This sample's TCRbeta library carried unique molecular identifier barcodes. MiXCR was run by TCRdb on the PCR reads, yielding one entry per CDR3 protein. The sample includes approximately 200,000 distinct CDR3 sequences, roughly 15% of them seen just once. The TCR sequence derives from a human donor who donated a stem cell graft to a child with acute lymphoblastic leukemia. The specimen was PBMCs from the stem cell graft donor, collected from the stem cell graft. The V gene is TRBV29-1, the J gene TRBJ1-2; 7 nucleotides match TRBD1. CDR3 loop: CSAAVGGERSYTF. The CDR3 DNA sequence: TGCAGCGCCGCGGTAGGGGGCGAAAGGTCCTACACCTTC.